The present entry profiles one T cell receptor (beta chain) with its context. No antigen is known for it. The listed genes are named as in mouse. The sample has other DNA sequences that encode this CDR3 too. The data were obtained in a study of tissue T cells after allogeneic stem cell transplantation. The study's findings and limits: Shared clones across patients were few; motif clustering revealed tissue-specific shared signatures. In patients and mice, blood and spleen missed much of tissue repertoire.

TCRbeta CDR3 was sequenced at survey depth with template counts. The protocol was immunoSEQ multiplex PCR, while the TCRdb copy is restricted to in-frame clones and leaves out a portion. There are about 22,000 clones in the sample; approximately 72% occur only once, and 0.65% to 0.75% lies in the top ten. The sequence derives from a female BALB/c mouse in good health. Strain haplotype (MHC): H2-d. The source material was spleen.

The sequenced CDR3 bases are TGTGCCAGCAGCCAGGGGACAGCTAGTGCAGAAACGCTGTAT. The encoded protein is CASSQGTASAETLY. The CDR3 reads in full as CASSQGTASAETLYF. The V call is TRBV5, the J call TRBJ2-3, with TRBD1 matching over 7 bases. The missing CDR3 end, 1 residue past where the read stops, is filled in from the germline J gene. Germline V CDR1 and CDR2: LGHNA, YNLKQL (reference sequence). This CDR3 has 15 residues. V shed 3 bases, J shed 0 bases, and the junction held 3 bases outside the gene matches.